The present entry profiles one TCR beta chain with its context. Generated by immunoSEQ multiplex PCR, the TCRdb table keeps only in-frame clones and is missing some. The sample holds 350,000 to 450,000 clones, around 90% seen once. The data were obtained in a study of blood T cell repertoires in COVID-19. The V end lost 1 base, the J end lost 4 bases, and 10 bases lay between the germline ends. The CDR3 is made up of 13 amino acids. Germline lookup yields CDR1 GTSNPN and CDR2 SVGIG (reference sequence). What was sequenced was peripheral blood. The receptor was derived from a human donor in a cohort sampled during active COVID-19. The chain is built from TRBV30 and TRBJ1-1, with D tentatively TRBD1 (5 bases). In DNA, the CDR3 is TGTGCCTGGAGTGGGGCCAGGGTCACTGAAGCTTTCTTT. Translation gives CAWSGARVTEAFF. Variable domain in full (rest from reference TRBV30 and TRBJ1-1): SQTIHQWPATLVQPVGSPLSLECTVEGTSNPNLYWYRQAAGRGLQLLFYSVGIGQISSEVPQNLSASRPQDRQFILSSKKLLLSDSGFYLCAWSGARVTEAFFGQGTRLTVV.